This record looks at one TCR beta chain sequence and its context. It has no known antigen specificity. Base qualities were left out, and no much larger clone turns up one base away. This sample stems from a study of blood T cells in healthy people across ages (dated by TCRdb to 2014 to 2015). In terms of the full investigation: In model experiments, template switching captured about one uniquely barcoded TCR beta cDNA molecule for every two T cells. Using deep sequencing normalized with unique cDNA molecular identifiers, the study measured how TCR beta repertoire diversity changes with age. The donors were divided into four age groups: young (average around 16 years), middle-aged (approximately 42), aged (about 60) and long-lived (about 79). Donors of different ages were randomly distributed across sequencing lanes to avoid experimental bias. Two additional independent replicas of 1 million unique cDNA reads from the same blood draw were analyzed for two donors (one aged 18 to 30 and one aged 80 or older). Study-level results and caveats: As age increased, observed TCR beta diversity per million T cells dropped in a roughly linear way, and a significant reduction was already evident by age about 40. Because donor CMV infection status was unknown, age-related changes in expanded clonotypes were potentially confounded. Since profiling was done on bulk unsorted PBMCs, naive and antigen-experienced compartments could not be conclusively compared. The percentage of naive T cells measured by flow cytometry correlated strongly with observed TCR beta diversity. Compared with the aged group, more naive CD4+ T cells, fewer expanded clones and increased TCR diversity were shown by the long-lived group, suggesting age selection. Estimates of total diversity based on one million sequenced T cells were regarded as lower bounds and as underestimates.

The library was built by means of 5' RACE. The listed sequencing device is Illumina HiSeq 2500. A second PCR of roughly 7 to 12 cycles was run with a J-beta primer mix and a sample-barcoded 5' primer. A unique molecular identifier was introduced onto each TCR beta cDNA molecule by a template-switch 5' adaptor carrying 12 random nucleotides. At least 3 million CDR3-containing paired-end reads were obtained from each sample. First-strand cDNA synthesis was performed from all RNA using the Mint cDNA synthesis kit, with priming by a TRBC-specific oligonucleotide. Following uracil-DNA glycosylase treatment, all cDNA underwent a first 18-cycle PCR with the universal primers M1SS and BC2_uni_R. For the original study's pipeline: Normalization of each sample was performed by random selection of 1 million high-quality reads, each carrying a distinct molecular identifier. Instead of being binned into consensus sequences, reads with shared molecular identifiers were discarded. MiTCR, with a Q25 quality threshold and the strictest error-elimination algorithm, was used for CDR3 identification, clonotype clustering and error correction. A nonparametric unseen species model with Euler transformation was used to estimate a lower bound on total TCR beta diversity. TCRdb trimmed the raw reads at Q25, called clones with MiXCR and kept productive beta chains. Identical CDR3 protein sequences are pooled into one entry, listed with their most common genes and DNA. In this record, the V and J calls reflect TCRdb's handling and not the investigators' own analysis. The sample table lists 700,000 to 850,000 distinct CDR3 sequences, 50% to 65% of them with a count of one. Together, the top ten hold about two fifths of the sample.

Donors were approximately 42 systemically healthy Caucasian individuals from Russia aged roughly 6 to 100 years. Each donor gave ten milliliters of peripheral blood, collected into EDTA-treated Vacutainer tubes. Ficoll-Paque density-gradient centrifugation was used to isolate PBMCs, with at least 7 million obtained per sample. Total RNA, at least 5.5 micrograms per sample, was extracted from PBMCs with Trizol reagent. Naive CD45RAhigh/CD27high T cell percentages were measured by flow cytometry on a PBMC aliquot from every donor. Based on the germline V gene (reference sequence), the CDR1 and CDR2 sequences are SEHNR and FQNEAQ. The V end loses 5 bases and the J end loses 4 bases, and a stretch of 11 bases separates them. There are 13 amino acids in the CDR3, from cysteine to phenylalanine inclusive. Of all the DNA, just the CDR3 is kept, 39 bases in frame from base 1.

The source is a man older than 75 in good health. The sequenced sample consisted of blood. The V and J genes are TRBV7-9 and TRBJ1-2; the D gene lacks a confident call. CDR3 loop: CASSPQSTYGYTF. The nucleotide sequence is given as TGTGCCAGCAGCCCTCAAAGCACCTATGGCTACACCTTC.